The rows below give T cell receptor beta chains drawn from one sample of a study of blood T cell repertoires in COVID-19. Clones were sequenced by immunoSEQ multiplex PCR, and TCRdb holds only the in-frame ones, with some missing. The sample consists of 130,000 to 150,000 clones, 70% to 90% of them appearing once. Sequencing input: peripheral blood. Source of these receptors: a woman in her sixties with COVID-19, enrolled during active disease. The CDR3 runs from the conserved cysteine through the conserved F or W. A D gene is named only where the DNA matches it firmly. Only part of the rows carry a size: once, few, many, or a class if the clone is expanded.

cdr3_aa cdr3_nt j_call v_call d_call clone_size
CASSPTGVHGYTF TGTGCCAGCAGTCCGACAGGGGTCCATGGCTACACCTTC TRBJ1-2 TRBV12-3/TRBV12-4 TRBD1 NA
CASSEGTYEQYF TGTGCCAGCAGTGAGGGCACCTACGAGCAGTACTTC TRBJ2-7 TRBV2 NA NA
CASSYGQGAPTEAFF TGTGCCAGCAGCTACGGACAGGGGGCGCCCACTGAAGCTTTCTTT TRBJ1-1 TRBV9 TRBD1 once
CASSLGTSRTDTQYF TGTGCCAGCAGCTTGGGGACTTCCCGCACAGATACGCAGTATTTT TRBJ2-3 TRBV5-5 NA NA
CASSLVTLQNPDTQYF TGTGCCAGCAGCTTGGTGACTCTGCAAAACCCAGATACGCAGTATTTT TRBJ2-3 TRBV5-6 NA NA
CAWSRLAGERNEQFF TGTGCCTGGAGTCGACTAGCGGGGGAAAGGAATGAGCAGTTCTTC TRBJ2-1 TRBV30 TRBD2 few
CAWTSGETQYF TGTGCCTGGACTAGCGGGGAGACCCAGTACTTC TRBJ2-5 TRBV30 TRBD2 NA
CASSEFIAGVVNEQYF TGTGCCAGCAGTGAGTTTATAGCGGGGGTGGTCAACGAGCAGTACTTC TRBJ2-7 TRBV6-1 TRBD2 NA
CASSISGTGFIEQYF TGTGCCAGTAGTATTTCCGGGACAGGATTTATCGAGCAGTACTTC TRBJ2-7 TRBV19 TRBD1 once
CASSLWLRSGGEETQYF TGTGCCAGCAGCTTATGGCTAAGGAGCGGGGGAGAGGAGACCCAGTACTTC TRBJ2-5 TRBV7-2 TRBD2 NA
CASSFTGSYEQYF TGCGCCAGCAGCTTTACAGGGTCCTACGAGCAGTACTTC TRBJ2-7 TRBV5-1 NA NA
CSAERTYEQYF TGCAGTGCTGAGAGGACCTACGAGCAGTACTTC TRBJ2-7 TRBV20-1 NA NA
CASSLVGLFTDTQYF TGTGCCAGCAGCTTGGTGGGACTATTCACAGATACGCAGTATTTT TRBJ2-3 TRBV5-6 TRBD2 NA
CASSLVSPFYGYTF TGTGCCAGCAGCTTAGTCTCTCCCTTTTATGGCTACACCTTC TRBJ1-2 TRBV7-2 NA NA
CASSDPGTGYGRVGYTF TGTGCCAGCAGTGACCCCGGGACAGGGTATGGGCGCGTGGGCTACACCTTC TRBJ1-2 TRBV2 TRBD1 NA
CATNSIDRGVGQFF TGTGCCACCAACTCCATTGACAGGGGGGTAGGACAGTTCTTC TRBJ2-1 TRBV19 TRBD1 once
CASSLVSDSPLHF TGTGCCAGCAGTTTAGTTAGCGATTCACCCCTCCACTTT TRBJ1-6 TRBV12-3/TRBV12-4 NA NA
CASSYSPGNTEAFF TGTGCCAGCAGTTACTCCCCGGGTAACACTGAAGCTTTCTTT TRBJ1-1 TRBV6-5 NA NA
CAIRRDSNSPLHF TGTGCCATCAGGAGGGACAGCAATTCACCCCTCCACTTT TRBJ1-6 TRBV10-3 TRBD1 NA
CASSSGDRGSFF TGTGCCAGCAGCTCCGGAGACAGGGGATCGTTCTTC TRBJ2-1 TRBV7-9 TRBD1 NA
CASSSSGGTGELFF TGTGCCAGTAGTTCGAGCGGGGGGACCGGGGAGCTGTTTTTT TRBJ2-2 TRBV19 TRBD2 once
CASTLTGTRERAFF TGTGCCAGCACCTTAACCGGGACCCGGGAGCGGGCTTTCTTT TRBJ1-1 TRBV5-6 NA NA
CASSLGGGSSYEQYF TGTGCCAGCAGTCTCGGGGGGGGGAGCTCCTACGAGCAGTACTTC TRBJ2-7 TRBV28 TRBD2 once
CASSPGQDEQYF TGTGCCAGCTCACCAGGACAGGACGAGCAGTACTTC TRBJ2-7 TRBV18 TRBD1 once
CASSLPIPLTGRYGYTF TGTGCCAGCAGTCTCCCTATCCCCCTGACAGGGCGGTATGGCTACACCTTC TRBJ1-2 TRBV21-1 NA once
CASSVASSGGQETQYF TGTGCCAGCAGCGTAGCAAGTAGCGGGGGACAAGAGACCCAGTACTTC TRBJ2-5 TRBV9 TRBD2 NA
CASTTGGGNQPQHF TGTGCCAGTACTACAGGGGGAGGCAATCAGCCCCAGCATTTT TRBJ1-5 TRBV19 TRBD1 NA
CASRVLEGGELFF TGTGCCAGCAGGGTGCTAGAAGGCGGGGAGCTGTTTTTT TRBJ2-2 TRBV6-5 NA NA
CASSIQGRGTEAFF TGTGCCAGTAGTATCCAGGGCAGGGGCACTGAAGCTTTCTTT TRBJ1-1 TRBV19 NA NA
CASSLAGGLQETQYF TGTGCCAGCAGCTTAGCGGGGGGGCTTCAAGAGACCCAGTACTTC TRBJ2-5 TRBV7-3 TRBD2 once
CSVSGGETQYF TGCAGCGTCTCTGGAGGAGAAACGCAGTATTTT TRBJ2-3 TRBV29-1 NA NA
CASSLMPLGGGYGYTF TGTGCCAGCAGCTTAATGCCTCTTGGAGGAGGCTATGGCTACACCTTC TRBJ1-2 TRBV7-3 NA NA
CASSQELTGNTEAFF TGTGCCAGCAGCCAAGAATTGACAGGTAACACTGAAGCTTTCTTT TRBJ1-1 TRBV5-4 NA once
CASSVGQVNTEAFF TGCGCCAGCAGCGTGGGACAGGTGAACACTGAAGCTTTCTTT TRBJ1-1 TRBV5-1 TRBD1 NA
CASSIMGTANTEAFF TGTGCCAGTAGTATAATGGGGACAGCAAACACTGAAGCTTTCTTT TRBJ1-1 TRBV19 TRBD1 NA
CASSREVANTEAFF TGCGCCAGCAGCCGCGAGGTTGCAAACACTGAAGCTTTCTTT TRBJ1-1 TRBV4-3 NA few
CASSLGQGGSFYGYTF TGCGCCAGCAGCTTAGGACAGGGAGGATCCTTCTATGGCTACACCTTC TRBJ1-2 TRBV5-1 TRBD1 NA
CASSLASGSPLHF TGCGCCAGCAGCTTGGCATCGGGTTCACCCCTCCACTTT TRBJ1-6 TRBV5-1 NA NA
CASSYQIGTGGRTQYEQYF TGTGCCAGCAGCTACCAGATTGGGACAGGCGGAAGGACGCAGTACGAGCAGTACTTC TRBJ2-7 TRBV5-4 TRBD1 NA
CASRAGQGVGEQYF TGTGCCAGCAGGGCGGGACAGGGAGTAGGTGAGCAGTACTTC TRBJ2-7 TRBV2 TRBD1 few
CASSQGQGLRAFF TGTGCCAGCAGCCAGGGACAGGGCCTGAGAGCTTTCTTT TRBJ1-1 TRBV14 TRBD1 NA